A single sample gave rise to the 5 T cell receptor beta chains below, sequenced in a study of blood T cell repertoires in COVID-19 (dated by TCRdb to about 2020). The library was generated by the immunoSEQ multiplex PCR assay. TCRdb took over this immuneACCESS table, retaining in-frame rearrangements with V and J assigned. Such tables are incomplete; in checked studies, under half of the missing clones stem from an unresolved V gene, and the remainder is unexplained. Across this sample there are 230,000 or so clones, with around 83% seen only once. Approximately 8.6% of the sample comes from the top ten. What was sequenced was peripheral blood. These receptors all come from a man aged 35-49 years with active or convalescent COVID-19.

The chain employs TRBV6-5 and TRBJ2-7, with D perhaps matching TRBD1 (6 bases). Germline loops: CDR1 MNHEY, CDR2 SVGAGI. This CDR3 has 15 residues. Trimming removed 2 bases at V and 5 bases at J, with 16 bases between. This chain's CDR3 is CASSYGGGRTHEQYF. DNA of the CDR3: TGTGCCAGCAGTTACGGGGGCGGCCGCACCCACGAGCAGTACTTC.

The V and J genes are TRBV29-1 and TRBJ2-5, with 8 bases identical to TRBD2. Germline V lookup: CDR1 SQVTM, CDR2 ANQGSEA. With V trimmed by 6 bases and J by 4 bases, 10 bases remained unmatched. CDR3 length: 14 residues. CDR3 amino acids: CSVFSGDGVETQYF. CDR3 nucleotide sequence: TGCAGCGTCTTTAGCGGGGACGGGGTAGAGACCCAGTACTTC.

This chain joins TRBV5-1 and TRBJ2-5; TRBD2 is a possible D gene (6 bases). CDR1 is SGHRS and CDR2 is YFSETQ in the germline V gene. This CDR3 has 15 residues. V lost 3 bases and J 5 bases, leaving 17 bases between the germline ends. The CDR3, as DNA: TGCGCCAGCAGCTGGGCCCCGGGAGAACGGGAGACCCAGTACTTC. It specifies CASSWAPGERETQYF.

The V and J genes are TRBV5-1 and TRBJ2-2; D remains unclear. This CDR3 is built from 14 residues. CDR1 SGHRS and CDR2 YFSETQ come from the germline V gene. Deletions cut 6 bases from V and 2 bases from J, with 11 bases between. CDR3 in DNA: TGCGCCAGCAAGGTGGGCAGAAACACCGGGGAGCTGTTTTTT. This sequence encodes CASKVGRNTGELFF.

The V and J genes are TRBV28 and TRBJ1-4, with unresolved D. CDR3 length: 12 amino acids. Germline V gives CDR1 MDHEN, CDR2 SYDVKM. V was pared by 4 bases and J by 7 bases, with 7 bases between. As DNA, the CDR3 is TGTGCCAGCAGTTCGTCTAGTGAAAAACTGTTTTTT. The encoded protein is CASSSSSEKLFF.